These T cell receptor beta chains were read from a single sample in a study of T-cell reconstitution after alpha-beta-depleted transplantation in children. One entry per CDR3 protein results from TCRdb running MiXCR on the PCR reads. Of roughly 350,000 distinct CDR3 sequences listed, about a tenth are singletons. Here the sequenced sample was PBMCs from the stem cell graft donor, taken from the stem cell graft. The receptors stem from a human donor who donated a stem cell graft to a child with acute lymphoblastic leukemia. Each CDR3 is given with its conserved first and last residue. Each record gives: V gene, clone size, D gene, J gene, CDR3 DNA, CDR3 protein. A D gene is named only where the DNA matches it firmly. For some rows the clone size is stated as once, few or many, or as a class when expanded; others skip it.

v_call: TRBV7-2
clone_size: many
d_call: TRBD1
j_call: TRBJ2-2
cdr3_nt: TGTGCCAGCAGCACCGGGACAGGGACCGGGGAGCTGTTTTTT
cdr3_aa: CASSTGTGTGELFF

v_call: TRBV12-3/TRBV12-4
clone_size: .
d_call: .
j_call: TRBJ2-1
cdr3_nt: TGTGCCAGCAGCCCTGCTGACAATGAGCAGTTCTTC
cdr3_aa: CASSPADNEQFF

v_call: TRBV20-1
clone_size: few
d_call: TRBD2
j_call: TRBJ2-7
cdr3_nt: TGCAGTGCCCAACCGGGACTAGGCTACGAGCAGTACTTC
cdr3_aa: CSAQPGLGYEQYF

v_call: TRBV5-1
clone_size: .
d_call: TRBD1
j_call: TRBJ1-1
cdr3_nt: TGCGCCAGCAGCCTCCGAGACAGGGCGAACACTGAAGCTTTCTTT
cdr3_aa: CASSLRDRANTEAFF

v_call: TRBV4-3
clone_size: .
d_call: .
j_call: TRBJ1-2
cdr3_nt: TGCGCCAGCAGCCAAGGCGCGGCTGGTCCCTATGGCTACACCTTC
cdr3_aa: CASSQGAAGPYGYTF

v_call: TRBV10-3
clone_size: many
d_call: TRBD1
j_call: TRBJ1-2
cdr3_nt: TGTGCCATCAGTGTTTACGCAGGGGGCGTTTCAAACTATGGCTACACCTTC
cdr3_aa: CAISVYAGGVSNYGYTF

v_call: TRBV28
clone_size: many
d_call: .
j_call: TRBJ1-1
cdr3_nt: TGTGCCAGCAGTTTCCCGGGACGGGTTAACACTGAAGCTTTCTTT
cdr3_aa: CASSFPGRVNTEAFF

v_call: TRBV20-1
clone_size: many
d_call: .
j_call: TRBJ2-7
cdr3_nt: TGCAGTGCTAGACCCCCGGTAGGGCCTACCTACGAGCAGTACTTC
cdr3_aa: CSARPPVGPTYEQYF

v_call: TRBV4-2
clone_size: .
d_call: TRBD1
j_call: TRBJ2-4
cdr3_nt: TGTGCCAGCAGCCCTGGGACAGGGTGGAACATTCAGTACTTC
cdr3_aa: CASSPGTGWNIQYF

v_call: TRBV4-3
clone_size: many
d_call: TRBD1
j_call: TRBJ1-2
cdr3_nt: TGCGCCAGCAGCCTAAGGGACAGGCTTAACTATGGCTACACCTTC
cdr3_aa: CASSLRDRLNYGYTF

v_call: TRBV2
clone_size: many
d_call: .
j_call: TRBJ1-2
cdr3_nt: TGTGCCAGCAGCCTTGACAGCGCCTATGGCTACACCTTC
cdr3_aa: CASSLDSAYGYTF

v_call: TRBV28
clone_size: .
d_call: .
j_call: TRBJ2-2
cdr3_nt: TGTGCCAGCAGTTTCTACTGGCCCGGGGAGCTGTTTTTT
cdr3_aa: CASSFYWPGELFF

v_call: TRBV18
clone_size: .
d_call: .
j_call: TRBJ1-2
cdr3_nt: TGTGCCAGCTCACCACGCGAGGGTGACTATGGCTACACCTTC
cdr3_aa: CASSPREGDYGYTF

v_call: TRBV7-9
clone_size: few
d_call: .
j_call: TRBJ1-1
cdr3_nt: TGTGCCAGCAGCCTAAAGACAGGTCCTGAAGCTTTCTTT
cdr3_aa: CASSLKTGPEAFF

v_call: TRBV29-1
clone_size: many
d_call: TRBD2
j_call: TRBJ2-5
cdr3_nt: TGCAGCGTTGCGGGACTAGCGGGAGGGCCCCGGGAGACCCAGTACTTC
cdr3_aa: CSVAGLAGGPRETQYF